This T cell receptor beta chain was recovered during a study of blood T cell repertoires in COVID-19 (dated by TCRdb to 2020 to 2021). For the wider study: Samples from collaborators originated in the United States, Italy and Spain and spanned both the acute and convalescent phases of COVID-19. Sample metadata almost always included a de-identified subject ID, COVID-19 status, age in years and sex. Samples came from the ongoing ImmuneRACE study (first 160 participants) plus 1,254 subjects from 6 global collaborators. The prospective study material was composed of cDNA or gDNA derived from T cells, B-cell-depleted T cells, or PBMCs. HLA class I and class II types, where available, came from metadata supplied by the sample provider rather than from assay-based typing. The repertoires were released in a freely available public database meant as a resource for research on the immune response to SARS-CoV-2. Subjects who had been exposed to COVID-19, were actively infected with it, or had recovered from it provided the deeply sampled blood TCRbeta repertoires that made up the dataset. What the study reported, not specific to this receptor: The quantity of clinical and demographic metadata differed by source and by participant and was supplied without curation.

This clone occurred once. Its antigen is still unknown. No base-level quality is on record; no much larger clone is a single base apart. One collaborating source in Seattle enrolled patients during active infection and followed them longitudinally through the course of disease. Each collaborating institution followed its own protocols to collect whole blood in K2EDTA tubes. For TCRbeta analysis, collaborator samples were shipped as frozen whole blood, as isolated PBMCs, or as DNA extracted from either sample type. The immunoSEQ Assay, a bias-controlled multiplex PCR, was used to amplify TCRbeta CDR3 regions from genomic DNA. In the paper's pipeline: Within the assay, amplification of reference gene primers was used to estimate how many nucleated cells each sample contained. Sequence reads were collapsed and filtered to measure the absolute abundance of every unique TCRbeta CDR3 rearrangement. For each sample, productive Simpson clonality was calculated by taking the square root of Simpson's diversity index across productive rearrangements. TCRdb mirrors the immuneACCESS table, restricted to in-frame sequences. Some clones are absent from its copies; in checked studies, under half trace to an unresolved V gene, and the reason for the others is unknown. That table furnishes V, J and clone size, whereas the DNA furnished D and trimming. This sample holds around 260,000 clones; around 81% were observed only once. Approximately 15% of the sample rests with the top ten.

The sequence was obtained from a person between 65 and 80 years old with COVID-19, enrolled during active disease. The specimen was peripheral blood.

In nucleotide form, the sequence is TGTGCCATCACGAGCGGGAGTGTCGCAGATACGCAGTATTTT. It is translated as CAITSGSVADTQYF. Recombination joined TRBV10-3 with TRBJ2-3, with 8 bases in between that match TRBD2. CDR1 is given as ENHRY and CDR2 as SYGVKD, both from the germline V gene. Trimmed from V: 7 bases; trimmed from J: 4 bases; junction bases lacking a gene match: 7. Including the terminal cysteine and phenylalanine, the CDR3 comprises 14 residues. CDR3 DNA only is kept here, 42 bases in frame from base 1.